This T cell receptor beta chain originates from a study of cytomegalovirus exposure and HLA in healthy donors (dated by TCRdb to about 2017). About the full investigation: In an earlier analysis of under 600 of the donors, 276 Gb of sequence data and 90 million to 130 million unique TCR beta sequences from about 179 million T cells were reported. An early release covering 550 to 650 HLA-typed donors comprised 250 to 350 gigabases of sequencing data and around 80 million unique TCR sequences. Among the roughly 380 genotyped donors, about 85% belonged to the genetic ancestry cluster associated with self-reported Caucasian donors. The study was designed to test whether signatures of past pathogen exposure could be identified by cataloging public T cell receptors. Using immunosequencing, the study profiled T cell repertoires from 550 to 750 subjects and related those repertoires to cytomegalovirus serostatus. A separate validation cohort of about 110 different subjects was used in addition to the 666-subject first cohort. To predict cytomegalovirus infection status, the study combined high-throughput TCR immunosequencing, statistical association of individual TCRs with disease status, and machine learning. In a later analysis, previously published TCR beta repertoires from 666 donors were re-analyzed and high-resolution HLA genotyping was added so that TCR occurrence patterns could be studied. Rather than using new phenotypic data, the later analysis identified candidate immune exposures from TCR beta sequences and from how often those sequences occurred across donors. In an earlier analysis of about 590 of the donors, high-throughput TCR beta sequencing was used to judge whether each TCR beta V gene segment behaved as functional or pseudogenic. Donor age, sex, ethnicity and CMV serostatus were collected together with the repertoire data. A later genetic analysis used genome-wide SNP genotypes for about 65% of the 666 donors, treating that subset as a discovery cohort. Every discovery cohort repertoire had been produced on one sequencing platform. Class I and class II HLA loci were covered by the typing at four-digit resolution. Typing coverage differed by locus: A, B, C, DRB1 and DQB1 were typed in roughly 620-630 donors, DQA1 in about 500, DPA1 in roughly 590, and DPB1 in 450 to 480. Roughly five DR-DQ haplotypes were handled as single units for association and clustering because linkage in the cohort was strong. Across 398 genotyped donors of the cohort, an average of about 240,000 unique TCR beta nucleotide sequences per donor were sequenced, and roughly 20% of those sequences were non-productive.

The cohort comprised around 690 healthy bone marrow donors. At the time of sampling, all cohort members were nominally healthy, though unrecorded immune exposures were likely present. The donor was CMV seronegative and belonged to the group of 352 seronegative cohort members. A peripheral blood sample was collected from each donor, and TCR beta sequencing was performed on peripheral blood mononuclear cells. Genomic DNA extraction from the blood cell samples was performed with the Qiagen DNeasy Blood Extraction Kit. Library creation used the immunoSEQ multiplex PCR assay. The multiplex PCR relied on a mix of 60 forward primers for TCR Vbeta segments and 13 reverse primers for TCR Jbeta segments. The CDR3 region of rearranged TCR beta genes was amplified from genomic DNA by a multiplex PCR assay. The Illumina HiSeq System was used to sequence the amplified TCR beta libraries as 87-base-pair reads. The authors processed their data as follows. Across the 666 repertoires, a later analysis counted 60 million to 90 million unique TCR beta chains, some 11 million of which were shared by at least two donors. Raw reads were error-corrected and collapsed into unique sequences with a nearest-neighbor algorithm that merged closely related sequences to remove PCR and sequencing errors. Alignment of CDR3 sequences to IMGT reference sequences was used to assign V, D and J gene segments. Each retained sequence needed at least a six-nucleotide match to both a V gene segment and a J gene segment. A rearrangement counted as productive if the CDR3 had no stop codons and remained in frame with V and J, and every other rearrangement counted as non-productive. Following IMGT convention, CDR3 was defined as the stretch from the second conserved V-encoded cysteine up to the conserved J-encoded phenylalanine. Sequences without an unambiguous match to a single V gene segment were excluded from the earlier analysis of about 600 of the donors. An earlier analysis of several hundred of the donors classified V segments as functional when productive rearrangements were above 56.7% and as segregating when the standard deviation between donors was above 5%. A statistical classification framework was built to diagnose cytomegalovirus status from the catalog of TCR beta chain sequences. In a later analysis, V and J genes were assigned by comparing TCR nucleotide sequences against IMGT/GENE-DB human TR gene sequences. Using the TCRdist pipeline, a later analysis assigned CDR3 sequences along with most-parsimonious VDJ recombination scenarios. In a later analysis, every TCR beta chain was defined by the combination of its CDR3 amino acid sequence and its V-gene family, and reads without a unique V-gene family were dropped. As a way to deal with suspected cross-contamination and a sequencing artifact, a later analysis dropped nearly 600 nucleotide sequences that were highly shared and had low generation probability. A later analysis calculated a clonal expansion index for each public chain from normalized within-repertoire ranks of inferred template counts. Generation probabilities in a later analysis came from a VDJ recombination model fitted to out-of-frame rearrangements, and those results were checked against IGoR. Hypergeometric tests were used in a later analysis to score TCR-TCR, TCR-HLA and TCR-CMV co-occurrence, with a repertoire-size bias correction applied to the TCR pairs. To estimate false discovery rates, a later analysis permuted the HLA or CMV assignments 20 times. In a later analysis, co-occurring TCRs were grouped using DBSCAN, with TCRdist sequence similarity added in when clustering inside HLA-allele-positive subsets. Co-occurrence clustering excluded repertoires with fewer than 30,000 or more than 120,000 public chains, plus five with anomalous nucleotide sharing. The source is immuneACCESS, and TCRdb retained only in-frame sequences with V and J called. Part of the clones is not carried over; for the studies checked, unresolved V genes explain less than half of this, and the remainder is unexplained. The V and J calls and clone size are taken from that table; D and trimming were inferred from the DNA. The sample's own table lists 150,000 to 200,000 clones. Under 2.5% of the sample belongs to the ten largest clones.

A note on this clone: The target of this receptor is not known.

The study at large found these results: The sequencing pipeline was judged likely to have produced a cluster of highly shared sequence variants as a technical artifact. A later genetic analysis reported fewer N-insertions in productive TCRs among donors in an Asian-associated ancestry cluster than the roughly 720-donor mean. In a later analysis, HLA-associated TCR beta chains showed more clonal expansion and lower generation probabilities than non-associated chains that were equally common. The 87-base-pair reads could not distinguish some IMGT-functional V segments, including TRBV6-2 and TRBV6-3, so those segments were excluded. A further reported finding was that TCR beta sequences accurately predicted the HLA-A and HLA-B alleles for most subjects in the first cohort. Most CMV-associated TCR beta chains appeared to be HLA-restricted in a later analysis, and the HLA associations seemed to be driven largely by CMV exposure. In a later analysis, 16,951 TCR beta sequences were associated with specific HLA alleles at a false discovery rate of 0.05. Most TCR sequences were observed very rarely across donors, whereas some public TCRs were present in many individuals. In an earlier analysis of about 600 of the donors, most TCR beta V segments appeared in productive rearrangements about 87% or about 30% of the time, broadly matching IMGT annotations. Because counts were too low, roughly 16 rarely observed V segments, including chromosome 9 orphons, were excluded from the earlier analysis of 587 of the donors. Because some donors lacked HLA typing at each locus, the association tests relied only on the typed subset. Three of the identified cytomegalovirus-associated TCR beta chains were confirmed in vitro to be specific for cytomegalovirus antigens. The classifier was reported to diagnose cytomegalovirus status with high specificity and sensitivity in both the original and validation cohorts. The only immune exposure information available for the cohort was CMV serostatus. An association between a missense DCLRE1C variant and V-gene and J-gene trimming of TCR beta chains was found in a later genetic analysis and replicated in an independent cohort. The study listed approximately 150 TCR beta chains as associated with cytomegalovirus. Linkage disequilibrium might explain the correlated functional status among segregating V segments, but an unknown experimental factor could not be ruled out. The cohort was sequenced for TCR beta chains only, and without alpha or paired-chain data the features that could be detected were limited. According to a later analysis, parvovirus B19, influenza, CMV and Epstein-Barr virus appeared linked to several top co-occurrence clusters. Assigning TCR associations to individual alleles was difficult when HLA alleles, especially DR and DQ, strongly co-occurred. Presence/absence analyses assumed roughly uniform sequencing depth across donors, an assumption that may not hold. The authors suggested that the approach could potentially be generalized to other disease states and immunological phenotypes. In a later analysis, TCR association rates were found to vary across HLA loci, with the most associated TCRs seen for DRB1 alleles and the fewest for HLA-C alleles.

The V and J ends are trimmed by 3 bases and 0 bases, leaving 9 bases between them. Based on the germline V gene (reference sequence), the CDR1 and CDR2 sequences are LNHDA and SQIVND. Spanning cysteine to phenylalanine, the CDR3 consists of 14 amino acids. This entry keeps only the CDR3 DNA: 42 bases, framed from base 1. This TCR was sampled from a man under 40 in good health and CMV-seronegative. The rearrangement joined TRBV19 to TRBJ2-7, with the D gene call left open. Sequenced: PBMCs. The CDR3 here reads CASSINSASYEQYF. The nucleotides are TGTGCCAGTAGTATTAATAGTGCCTCCTACGAGCAGTACTTC.